The entry below gives a single T cell receptor (beta chain) sequence along with its context. Repertoires were generated with immunoSEQ multiplex PCR, while TCRdb's copy carries only in-frame clones and drops some. The profile covers 25,000 to 35,000 clones, with roughly 80% appearing a single time and 9.5% to 13% taken by the ten largest. Germline CDR1 reads SEHNR; CDR2 reads FQNEAQ (reference sequence). V shed 1 base and J shed 9 bases, with 12 bases lying between them. CDR3 length equals 13 residues. These data come from a study of early stage breast cancer tumors. Source material: breast tumor tissue. This sequence joins TRBV7-9 and TRBJ2-5; D unclear. The clonotype comes from a person aged 25 to 39 with breast cancer. CDR3 residues: CASSLDARMAQYF. The CDR3, as DNA: TGTGCCAGCAGCTTAGACGCCCGGATGGCCCAGTACTTC.